This T cell receptor beta chain derives from a study of vaccination effects on CD4 cells after COVID-19. Whole-study context: The culture medium for some 2 million PBMC per well included about 10 IU/ml IL-2 and 8.5 to 10 ug/ml peptides.

After roughly ten days in culture, the CD4+ T cells were isolated. Participants were given two doses of BNT162b2 or mRNA-1273 vaccine. Using immunoSEQ multiplex PCR, the repertoire was profiled, and TCRdb retains in-frame clones only, with some absent. The table shows 40,000 to 45,000 clones, with about 63% occurring only once. This CDR3 is 14 amino acids long. CDR1 is KGHDR, CDR2 SFDVKD, per germline. J was trimmed by 4 bases and V by 6 bases; bases with no gene match: 5. With regard to this clone: The target antigen is unknown.

V gene TRBV24-1 combines with J gene TRBJ1-5; 7 bases map to TRBD1. The sample here was CD4+ T cells from PBMCs cultured without peptide, taken after COVID-19 vaccination. The origin of this receptor is a human donor who received a COVID-19 vaccine. The CDR3 loop is CATSRGQPNQPQHF. Written as DNA, the CDR3 is TGTGCCACCAGTAGGGGACAGCCGAATCAGCCCCAGCATTTT.